These 9 T cell receptor beta chains originate from one sample sequenced in a study of T cells in women clearing cervical HPV infection. The method was immunoSEQ multiplex PCR; TCRdb's version includes in-frame clones alone and lacks a portion of them. This repertoire includes 20,000 to 25,000 clones. Sequenced material: blood buffy coat. Source of these receptors: a woman aged 18-69 years with a cervical HPV16 infection that either progressed to CIN3+ or cleared (not recorded which).

Concerning this clone: The read ends 3 residues shy of where the CDR3 ends; the end is completed using the germline J gene. The rearrangement uses TRBV12-3 or TRBV12-4 and TRBJ2-4; 8 positions agree with TRBD2. The CDR3 has 15 residues. V gave up 6 bases and J gave up 7 bases; unmatched junction bases: 11. The CDR3: CASSLRGERGNIQYF. The DNA read from the CDR3 is TGTGCCAGCAGCCTGAGGGGGGAGCGGGGGAACATT.

CDR3 sequence: CASKPPGLAGQTYEQYF. CDR3 DNA (partial): TGTGCCAGCAAACCTCCGGGACTAGCGGGACAAACCTACGAG. The chain joins TRBV6-2 or TRBV6-3 to TRBJ2-7; 13 nucleotides align to TRBD2. The read terminates 3 residues before the CDR3 end, so the remaining end is supplied by the germline J gene. V trimming: 7 bases; J trimming: 2 bases; junction bases outside the gene matches: 11. The CDR3 sequence is 17 residues long. Germline V CDR1 and CDR2: MNHEY, SVGEGT.

Remarks on this clone: The read is 3 residues too short to cover the CDR3 end, so that end is filled in from the germline J gene. This chain links TRBV20-1 with TRBJ1-1; 7 bases map to TRBD1. After removal of 2 bases from V and 1 base from J, the junction contained 7 bases not matched to a gene. The germline V gene encodes CDR1 DFQATT and CDR2 SNEGSKA (reference sequence). This CDR3 region has 15 residues. The chain's CDR3 is CSARPNRGQNTEAFF. CDR3 DNA, as far as it was read: TGCAGTGCTAGACCAAACAGGGGCCAGAACACTGAA.

Incomplete CDR3 DNA: TGCAGTGCTGCGGGACTAGCGGGTAGCACAGATACG. It yields the protein CSAAGLAGSTDT. The entire CDR3 sequence reads CSAAGLAGSTDTQYF. J is TRBJ2-3 and V is TRBV20-1; TRBD2 matches 12 bases. The read finishes 3 residues shy of the CDR3 end, and the germline J gene is used to complete it. After removal of 5 bases from V and 0 bases from J, the junction contained 3 bases not matched to a gene. CDR3 length: 15 residues. From germline, CDR1 is DFQATT and CDR2 SNEGSKA (reference sequence).

In regard to this clone: From the germline J gene comes the end of the CDR3, since the read stops 3 residues before it. This sequence joins TRBV20-1 and TRBJ1-2; 7 positions agree with TRBD1. The CDR3 is 14 amino acids. CDR1 is DFQATT, CDR2 SNEGSKA, per germline (reference sequence). The J segment lost 5 bases and the V segment lost 2 bases, leaving 8 bases of the junction unmatched. The DNA read from the CDR3 is TGCAGTGCTAGATTCGGAGGGGGCGAATATGGC. Its translation is CSARFGGGEYG. The complete CDR3 sequence is CSARFGGGEYGYTF.

By frequency, this clone registers medium-sized (0.01 to 0.1%). The read stops 3 residues short of the end of the CDR3; the missing end is completed from the germline J gene. The chain links TRBV14 to TRBJ1-1; D possibly corresponds to TRBD1 (5 bases). V was cut by 4 bases and J by 3 bases, with 15 bases left in between. The V gene's germline CDR1 is SGHDN and CDR2 FVKESK. This CDR3 spans 15 amino acids. CDR3 DNA, as far as it was read: TGTGCCAGCAGCCTTCGACAGCTCCTCGACACTGAA. This translates into CASSLRQLLDTE. From start to end, the CDR3 is CASSLRQLLDTEAFF.

To note about this clone: Read coverage stops 3 residues before the CDR3 terminus; the germline J gene supplies the remainder. The chain is built from TRBV18 and TRBJ2-7, with TRBD1 identical over 7 bases. The V gene's germline CDR1 is KGHSH and CDR2 LQKENI. This CDR3 comprises 14 residues. V was pared by 6 bases and J by 4 bases, with 9 bases of the junction left unmatched. The covered CDR3 bases are TGTGCCAGCTCTCGAGACAGGGACCGTTACGAG. Protein: CASSRDRDRYE. The entire CDR3 is CASSRDRDRYEQYF.

This clone is classed as medium-sized by frequency. The read stops 3 residues short of the end of the CDR3; the missing end is completed from the germline J gene. This rearrangement joins TRBV18 to TRBJ2-3, with D unresolved. Germline V CDR1 and CDR2: KGHSH, LQKENI. The CDR3 covers 16 residues. Trimming shortened V by 1 base and J by 0 bases, and 11 bases separated the two germline ends. The CDR3 sequence: CASSPQLFSSTDTQYF. The sequenced part of the CDR3 DNA is TGTGCCAGCTCACCACAGCTTTTTTCTAGCACAGATACG.

A note on this clone: Read data end 3 residues before the CDR3 end; the end is taken from the germline J gene. The chain couples TRBV20-1 to TRBJ1-2, with 9 positions matching TRBD1. The CDR3 loop spans 14 amino acids. The germline V gene encodes CDR1 DFQATT and CDR2 SNEGSKA (reference sequence). Trimming took 0 bases from V and 5 from J; bases not matched to a gene: 4. The CDR3 here is CSAREGQGRYGYTF. CDR3 DNA, as far as it was read: TGCAGTGCTAGAGAGGGACAGGGTCGGTATGGC.